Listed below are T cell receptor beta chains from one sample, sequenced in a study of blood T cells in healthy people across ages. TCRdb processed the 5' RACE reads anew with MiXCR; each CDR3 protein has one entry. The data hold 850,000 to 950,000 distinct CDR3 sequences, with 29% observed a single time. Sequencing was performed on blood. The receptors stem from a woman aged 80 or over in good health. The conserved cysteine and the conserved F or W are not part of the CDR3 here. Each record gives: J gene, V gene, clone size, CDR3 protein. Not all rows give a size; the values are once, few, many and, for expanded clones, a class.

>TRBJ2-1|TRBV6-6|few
ASSKSGGGPNEQF
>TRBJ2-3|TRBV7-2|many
ASSLVPQGGRTDTQY
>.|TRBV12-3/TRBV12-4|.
ASSSQGPSVEQY
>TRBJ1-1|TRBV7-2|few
ASSLAWDRLNTEAF
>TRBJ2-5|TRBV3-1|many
ASSQESADQETQY
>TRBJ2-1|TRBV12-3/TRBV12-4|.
AISGGGNEQF
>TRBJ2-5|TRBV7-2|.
ASSLFWRGGEETQY
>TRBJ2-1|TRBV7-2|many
ASTPLAGAYNEQF
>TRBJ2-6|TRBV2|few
ASTNSGANVLT
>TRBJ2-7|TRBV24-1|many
ATSDPTTGTYEQY
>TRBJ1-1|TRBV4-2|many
ASSQPGGLNTEAF
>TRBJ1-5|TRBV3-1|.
ASSSGQFGSNQPQH
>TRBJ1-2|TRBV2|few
ASSAAGSYGYT
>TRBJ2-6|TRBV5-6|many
ASSHNRGANSGANVLT
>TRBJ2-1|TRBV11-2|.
ASSFQLATKDTQF
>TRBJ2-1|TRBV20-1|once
SARPGTDQETQF
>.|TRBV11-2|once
ASSPRGGRLEGYPKETQY
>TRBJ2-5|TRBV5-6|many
ASSLGHGETQY
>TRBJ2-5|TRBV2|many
ASSGYEGTSQGGTQY
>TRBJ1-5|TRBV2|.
ASSRGTNSNQPQH
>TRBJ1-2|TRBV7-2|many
ASRPREANYGYT
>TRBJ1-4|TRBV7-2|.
ASSNQGGSNEKLF
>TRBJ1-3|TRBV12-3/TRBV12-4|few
ASSGDGKENTIY
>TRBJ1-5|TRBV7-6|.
ASSLKPAHGNQPQH
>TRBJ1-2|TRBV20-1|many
SAAPGGNYGYT
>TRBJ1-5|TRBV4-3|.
ASSQDWGNQPQH
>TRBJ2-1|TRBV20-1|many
SARDGRGGYNEQF
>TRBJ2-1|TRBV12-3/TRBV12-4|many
ASSLWGVGSYNEQF
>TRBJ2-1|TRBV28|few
ASSLFSWEQF
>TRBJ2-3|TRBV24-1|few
ATSGTSGGPDTQY
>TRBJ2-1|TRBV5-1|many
ASSTGLFSSYNEQF
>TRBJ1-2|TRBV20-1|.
SARDHRGPYGYT
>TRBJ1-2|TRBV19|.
ASSADRAANYGYT
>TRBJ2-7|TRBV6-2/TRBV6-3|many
ATQRGVTSYEQY
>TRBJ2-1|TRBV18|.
ASSPGRTTYNEQF
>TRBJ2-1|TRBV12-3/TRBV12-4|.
ASSSLRRPREGVYNEQF
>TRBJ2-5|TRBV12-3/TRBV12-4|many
ASSPQGGAYETQY
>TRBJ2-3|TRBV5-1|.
ASSLRDSGNADTQY
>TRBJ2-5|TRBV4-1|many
ASSYQGYQETQY
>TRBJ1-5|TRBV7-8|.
ASSLGGDRRHQPQH
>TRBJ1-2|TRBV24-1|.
ATRDRFYGYT
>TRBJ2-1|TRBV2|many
ASSGGSGGYNEQF